This T cell receptor (beta chain) was documented in a study of cytotoxic CD8 clonotypes in ibrutinib-treated CLL. Measured with immunoSEQ multiplex PCR; TCRdb has only the in-frame clones, and not every one. This table has around 40,000 clones, 60% to 75% appearing once. Trimming took 3 bases from V and 5 from J, leaving 11 bases between them. This CDR3 comprises 14 residues. Germline CDR1 and CDR2: MNHEY and SMNVEV (reference sequence). This specimen consisted of PBMCs, obtained at disease progression, from a patient treated with ibrutinib. The chain employs TRBV27 and TRBJ2-1, with D tentatively TRBD2 (5 bases). The TCR originated in a human donor with chronic lymphocytic leukemia. The CDR3 DNA is TGTGCCAGCAGTTTCGAGGGTTTAAACAATGAGCAGTTCTTC. Translated, it gives CASSFEGLNNEQFF.